These 18 T cell receptor beta chains came from one sample sequenced in a study of T-cell reconstitution after alpha-beta-depleted transplantation in children. It was with unique molecular identifiers that the TCRbeta library was prepared. Each CDR3 protein is one row after TCRdb ran MiXCR on the PCR reads. The sample carries approximately 980,000 distinct CDR3 sequences, roughly 29% recorded once. Source: PBMCs, mostly from graft donor cells, taken 360 days after TCRalphabeta/CD19-depleted stem cell transplant. The receptors here all came from a boy under three years old who had a stem cell transplant for SCID, so the T cells may come from the graft donor.

This clonotype is a singleton in its sample. The genes are TRBV27 and TRBJ2-7; D ambiguous. V lost 5 bases, J lost 3 bases, and 17 bases lay in between. In germline, CDR1 is MNHEY, CDR2 SMNVEV (reference sequence). The CDR3 has 15 amino acids. The CDR3 region is CASSPNSFLYYEQYF. The CDR3 DNA is TGTGCCAGCAGTCCCAACAGCTTCTTATACTACGAGCAGTACTTC.

V and J are TRBV5-1 and TRBJ2-7; D may be TRBD2 (6 bases). The CDR3 loop spans 15 amino acids. Per germline, CDR1 SGHRS and CDR2 YFSETQ. Trimming took off 6 bases at V and 6 bases at J, with 22 bases between the two ends. CDR3 sequence: CASTQTGGVSGEQYF. CDR3 coding DNA: TGCGCCAGCACCCAAACAGGCGGGGTTTCCGGCGAGCAGTACTTC.

The gene calls are TRBV6-5 and TRBJ1-1; D perhaps matches TRBD1 (6 bases). Germline lookup yields CDR1 MNHEY and CDR2 SVGAGI. The length of the CDR3 is 18 residues. V was shortened by 1 base and J by 4 bases, with 22 bases between the two germline ends. CDR3 nucleotides: TGTGCCAGCAGTTACTATTCGGGCGGGTCAAGCAGGGGCACTGAAGCTTTCTTT. This translates into CASSYYSGGSSRGTEAFF.

This clonotype turned up a few times. The J gene is TRBJ2-5, the V gene TRBV11-2; tentative D call: TRBD2 (6 bases). This CDR3 is built from 16 residues. Germline loops: CDR1 SGHAT, CDR2 FQNNGV. As DNA, the CDR3 is TGTCCTAATCAGCTTAGTATCCGGGGGAGAAGTGAGACCCAGTACTTC. Translation gives CPNQLSIRGRSETQYF.

The chain recombines TRBV12-3 or TRBV12-4 with TRBJ2-5, with 9 nucleotides matching TRBD2. J lost 5 bases, V lost 7 bases, and 11 bases had no gene match. The length of the CDR3 is 15 residues. The CDR3 reads CASNLGGLAEETQYF. The CDR3 bases are TGTGCCAGCAACTTAGGGGGACTAGCCGAGGAGACCCAGTACTTC.

In its sample, this clonotype was seen a few times. CDR3 in amino acids: CASTLTRSGNEKLFF. CDR3 nucleotides: TGTGCCAGCACCCTGACCCGGAGCGGGAATGAAAAACTGTTTTTT. This rearrangement joins TRBV12-3 or TRBV12-4 to TRBJ1-4; D remains unclear. This CDR3 contains 15 residues. The germline V and J ends were trimmed by 7 bases and 5 bases, with 17 bases remaining between them.

This clonotype came up a few times. This rearrangement joins TRBV20-1 to TRBJ1-5; D not resolved. This CDR3 is built from 14 residues. Germline lookup yields CDR1 DFQATT and CDR2 SNEGSKA (reference sequence). Trimming pared 3 bases from V and 0 bases from J, leaving 9 bases between. CDR3 DNA: TGCAGTGCTAGCACGACGTATAGCAATCAGCCCCAGCATTTT. As protein: CSASTTYSNQPQHF.

This chain uses TRBV20-1 with TRBJ2-1; a possible D gene is TRBD2 (5 bases). V dropped 1 base and J dropped 7 bases, with 14 bases sitting between them. Germline V gives CDR1 DFQATT, CDR2 SNEGSKA (reference sequence). The CDR3 consists of 14 residues. The CDR3 bases are TGCAGTGCTAGAGGAGGGCTCTCGGGAAATGAGCAGTTCTTC. Protein product: CSARGGLSGNEQFF.

The chain links TRBV20-1 to TRBJ2-7; D unresolved. The ends were cut back, 2 bases at V and 2 bases at J, with 7 bases in the middle. Germline V gives CDR1 DFQATT, CDR2 SNEGSKA (reference sequence). This CDR3 comprises 12 residues. The CDR3 sequence: CSARQATYEQYF. In DNA form, the CDR3 reads TGCAGTGCTAGACAGGCGACCTACGAGCAGTACTTC.

V usage is TRBV29-1 and J usage is TRBJ1-2, with TRBD1 identical over 8 bases. The V gene end was trimmed by 5 bases and the J gene end by 8 bases; junction bases not matched to a gene: 4. CDR3 length equals 11 residues. Germline assignment: CDR1 SQVTM and CDR2 ANQGSEA. The CDR3 nucleotides are TGCAGCGTTCTATCAGGGGGCGGCTACACCTTC. It encodes CSVLSGGGYTF.

This clonotype came up a few times. The rearrangement links TRBV6-1 to TRBJ1-5, with 8 nucleotides matching TRBD1. Losses at the gene ends were 4 bases for V and 2 bases for J; bases not matched to a gene: 7. CDR1 and CDR2 (germline): MNHNS, SASEGT. CDR3 length: 16 amino acids. The CDR3 region is CASSGTGSGRNQPQHF. The CDR3 nucleotides read TGTGCCAGCAGTGGGACAGGGAGTGGGCGCAATCAGCCCCAGCATTTT.

A remark on this clonotype: The junction does not match germline at one end; this may be a read error. The rearrangement joins TRBV7-8 to TRBJ2-5; no clear D gene. Per germline, CDR1 SGHVS and CDR2 FQNEAQ. This CDR3 region has 17 residues. As DNA, the CDR3 is TGTGGCAGCAGCTTAATAAAGGCGGAAGTACCACAAGAGACCCAGTACTTC. This translates into CGSSLIKAEVPQETQYF.

This clonotype was picked up many times. V usage is TRBV7-8 and J usage is TRBJ2-3, with a possible D match to TRBD2 (6 bases). The germline V gene has CDR1 SGHVS and CDR2 FQNEAQ. V lost 1 base, J lost 6 bases, and 14 bases lay in between. The CDR3 is 15 residues long. CDR3 bases: TGTGCCAGCAGCTTAGAACTAGTTGGGGGGGATACGCAGTATTTT. Protein product: CASSLELVGGDTQYF.

This rearrangement joins TRBV20-1 to TRBJ2-2; TRBD1 might be the D (6 bases). CDR3 length: 15 residues. Trimming removed 4 bases at V and 6 bases at J, with 18 bases between. The germline V gene has CDR1 DFQATT and CDR2 SNEGSKA (reference sequence). This CDR3 is CSAMDQGRLAGELFF. The CDR3 DNA sequence: TGCAGTGCTATGGATCAGGGGCGCCTGGCCGGGGAGCTGTTTTTT.

This clonotype was detected only a few times. At one boundary the junction diverges from the germline segment, which might be a read error. This chain links TRBV5-1 with TRBJ1-1; TRBD1 aligns across 7 bases. This CDR3 has 20 amino acids. Per the germline V gene, CDR1 is SGHRS and CDR2 is YFSETQ. CDR3 DNA sequence: TGCGCCAGCAGCGTGGGACTTCTGCTCCAGGGGGTGGGAGTTTACACTGAAACTTTCTTT. This translates into CASSVGLLLQGVGVYTETFF.

This clonotype was observed a few times. The chain recombines TRBV4-2 with TRBJ2-1; D call uncertain. The germline V gene has CDR1 LGHNA and CDR2 YNFKEQ. The ends were cut back, 4 bases at V and 9 bases at J, with 10 bases in the middle. This CDR3 comprises 12 residues. The DNA of the CDR3 is TGTGCCAGCAGCCCAGGTCCCCTTGAGCAGTTCTTC. Protein sequence: CASSPGPLEQFF.

The chain is built from TRBV5-1 and TRBJ2-2; D possibly corresponds to TRBD2 (7 bases). V was clipped by 2 bases and J by 3 bases, with 17 bases between them. CDR1 and CDR2 from the germline V gene are SGHRS and YFSETQ. CDR3 size: 17 residues. Here the CDR3 reads CASSFPPGGPDTGELFF. The CDR3 DNA sequence: TGCGCCAGCAGCTTCCCCCCCGGGGGGCCCGACACCGGGGAGCTGTTTTTT.

Only a few counts were recorded for this clonotype. CDR3 region: CSASVTNEKLFF. DNA of the CDR3: TGCAGTGCTAGTGTGACTAATGAAAAACTGTTTTTT. The rearrangement links TRBV20-1 to TRBJ1-4, with no clear D. Trimming removed 3 bases from V and 2 bases from J, with 4 bases in between. This CDR3 is built from 12 residues. CDR1 and CDR2 (germline): DFQATT, SNEGSKA (reference sequence).